The 20 T cell receptor beta chains reported below all come from one sample, sequenced in a study of cytomegalovirus exposure and HLA in healthy donors. 13 Jbeta primers and 60 Vbeta primers were used for the PCR. The protocol was immunoSEQ multiplex PCR, while the TCRdb copy is restricted to in-frame clones and leaves out a portion. The sample lists under 150,000 clones, roughly 80% occurring once. Sequenced: PBMCs. These TCRs come from a woman in her forties in good health and CMV-seropositive.

This clone occurred many times. The rearrangement joins TRBV30 to TRBJ1-1; D remains unclear. Germline CDR1 reads GTSNPN; CDR2 reads SVGIG (reference sequence). V lost 2 bases, J lost 5 bases, and 9 bases lay in between. The CDR3 loop spans 12 amino acids. In DNA form, the CDR3 reads TGTGCCTGGAGTCGGGCGGGAACTGAAGCTTTCTTT. This codes for CAWSRAGTEAFF.

This clone was counted a single time. This sequence joins TRBV5-1 and TRBJ2-2; TRBD1 might be the D (6 bases). Germline V gives CDR1 SGHRS, CDR2 YFSETQ. The ends were cut back, 2 bases at V and 5 bases at J, with 16 bases in the middle. The CDR3 is made up of 16 amino acids. The CDR3 sequence is CASSFLQRTATGELFF. CDR3 DNA: TGCGCCAGCAGCTTCCTCCAAAGGACAGCTACCGGGGAGCTGTTTTTT.

The V gene is TRBV5-1, the J gene TRBJ1-5; TRBD1 matches 9 bases. CDR3 length: 15 amino acids. With V trimmed by 0 bases and J by 4 bases, 2 bases remained unmatched. Germline V lookup: CDR1 SGHRS, CDR2 YFSETQ. CDR3 residues: CASSLDGTGNQPQHF. The CDR3, as DNA: TGCGCCAGCAGCTTGGATGGGACAGGGAATCAGCCCCAGCATTTT.

The chain joins TRBV7-9 to TRBJ2-1, with a possible D match to TRBD1 (6 bases). In germline, CDR1 is SEHNR, CDR2 FQNEAQ (reference sequence). This CDR3 comprises 14 residues. The germline V and J ends were trimmed by 0 bases and 4 bases, with 7 bases remaining between them. CDR3 protein: CASSLAGQYNEQFF. Here the CDR3 DNA reads TGTGCCAGCAGCTTAGCAGGACAGTACAATGAGCAGTTCTTC.

The chain uses TRBV30 and TRBJ2-7; 11 bases align to TRBD2. The length of the CDR3 is 14 residues. Losses at the gene ends were 0 bases for V and 7 bases for J; bases not matched to a gene: 5. Germline loops: CDR1 GTSNPN, CDR2 SVGIG (reference sequence). The CDR3 coding sequence is TGTGCCTGGAGTGTACTAGCGGGGGCGGAAGAGCAGTACTTC. It encodes CAWSVLAGAEEQYF.

The chain combines TRBV27 with TRBJ2-3, with 9 positions matching TRBD1. The germline CDR1 and CDR2 sequences are MNHEY and SMNVEV (reference sequence). The CDR3 length is 16 residues. V gave up 4 bases and J gave up 0 bases; unmatched junction bases: 5. The CDR3 DNA is TGTGCCAGCAGTTCCTGGACAGGGGTTAGCACAGATACGCAGTATTTT. Amino acid sequence: CASSSWTGVSTDTQYF.

This sequence joins TRBV12-5 and TRBJ1-2; 9 positions match TRBD1. This CDR3 is 14 amino acids long. Germline assignment: CDR1 LGHNT and CDR2 FRNRAP. Trimming took 6 bases from V and 10 from J; bases not matched to a gene: 12. The CDR3 coding sequence is TGTGCTAGTGGCTATCGAGCGGGACAGGGTGACTACACCTTC. It translates to CASGYRAGQGDYTF.

The chain employs TRBV27 and TRBJ2-7; a weak D match, TRBD2 (6 bases). CDR1 is MNHEY and CDR2 is SMNVEV in the germline V gene (reference sequence). The CDR3 covers 14 residues. V lost 5 bases and J lost 3, with 14 bases in between. The CDR3 here is CASSPRGWNYEQYF. In DNA form, the CDR3 reads TGTGCCAGCAGTCCTCGGGGGTGGAACTACGAGCAGTACTTC.

This clone was picked up one time. The chain has TRBV28 and TRBJ1-2; TRBD1 matches at 9 bases. The CDR3 extends over 14 amino acids. Germline CDR1 MDHEN, CDR2 SYDVKM. V trimming: 6 bases; J trimming: 8 bases; junction bases outside the gene matches: 10. The CDR3 nucleotides read TGTGCCAGCAGGCAGCCTACAGGGGGCTTCGGCTACACCTTC. Encoded protein: CASRQPTGGFGYTF.

The J gene is TRBJ2-3, the V gene TRBV2; 14 positions match TRBD2. CDR3 length: 17 amino acids. Unmatched junction bases numbered 7, after V lost 6 bases and J lost 2 bases. Germline CDR1 SNHLY, CDR2 FYNNEI. CDR3 region: CASSRLAGGRSTDTQYF. Here the CDR3 DNA reads TGTGCCAGCAGCCGACTAGCGGGGGGGCGGTCCACAGATACGCAGTATTTT.

This clone has only one observation. The gene calls are TRBV18 and TRBJ2-7; a possible D gene is TRBD2 (5 bases). The CDR3 has 12 residues. Germline CDR1 KGHSH, CDR2 LQKENI. Trimming removed 6 bases at V and 5 bases at J, with 11 bases between. CDR3 region: CASSSGFHEQYF. The DNA for the CDR3 is TGTGCCAGCTCTTCGGGGTTCCACGAGCAGTACTTC.

This sequence joins TRBV2 and TRBJ1-1; 9 bases align to TRBD1. The CDR3 covers 16 residues. Per germline, CDR1 SNHLY and CDR2 FYNNEI. V lost 6 bases, J lost 0 bases, and 8 bases stayed unmatched. CDR3: CASRNPQGAMNTEAFF. CDR3 DNA sequence: TGTGCCAGCAGAAATCCACAGGGGGCCATGAACACTGAAGCTTTCTTT. Complete variable domain (other parts from reference TRBV2 and TRBJ1-1): EPEVTQTPSHQVTQMGQEVILRCVPISNHLYFYWYRQILGQKVEFLVSFYNNEISEKSEIFDDQFSVERPDGSNFTLKIRSTKLEDSAMYFCASRNPQGAMNTEAFFGQGTRLTVV.

A note on this clone: The same CDR3 can be traced to other DNA sequences in this sample. J is TRBJ2-5 and V is TRBV19, with TRBD1 as a possible D gene (5 bases). CDR3 length: 13 residues. Germline V gene lookup returns CDR1 LNHDA and CDR2 SQIVND (reference sequence). Trimming took off 5 bases at V and 5 bases at J, with 12 bases between the two ends. Written as DNA, the CDR3 is TGTGCCAGTAGTTCCCAGGGTGGTGAGACCCAGTACTTC. Translated: CASSSQGGETQYF.

The chain recombines TRBV28 with TRBJ2-7, with 7 bases lining up with TRBD1. The V gene's germline CDR1 is MDHEN and CDR2 SYDVKM. J lost 2 bases, V lost 7 bases, and 11 bases had no gene match. The CDR3 is 15 amino acids. The CDR3 DNA reads as TGTGCCAGCAATACATGGGACAGAGCTACCTACGAGCAGTACTTC. Protein product: CASNTWDRATYEQYF.

The chain uses TRBV28 and TRBJ1-5; 7 bases are a match to TRBD1. The V segment lost 1 base and the J segment 7 bases; nucleotides outside the gene matches: 10. This CDR3 spans 16 amino acids. Germline V gene lookup returns CDR1 MDHEN and CDR2 SYDVKM. CDR3 in amino acids: CASSLFTLQGNQPQHF. The CDR3 DNA reads TGTGCCAGCAGTTTATTTACCCTACAGGGGAACCAGCCCCAGCATTTT. Variable domain in full (rest from reference TRBV28 and TRBJ1-5): DVKVTQSSRYLVKRTGEKVFLECVQDMDHENMFWYRQDPGLGLRLIYFSYDVKMKEKGDIPEGYSVSREKKERFSLILESASTNQTSMYLCASSLFTLQGNQPQHFGDGTRLSIL.

This clone showed up just a few times. The V and J genes are TRBV5-1 and TRBJ1-2, with TRBD1 as a possible D gene (5 bases). Trimming pared 5 bases from V and 6 bases from J, leaving 11 bases between. The CDR3 has 12 amino acids. CDR1 SGHRS and CDR2 YFSETQ come from the germline V gene. The CDR3: CASRPDKNGYTF. The CDR3 nucleotides are TGCGCCAGCAGACCGGACAAGAATGGCTACACCTTC.

V is TRBV20-1 and J is TRBJ2-7, with D unclear. The CDR3 runs to 11 residues. V lost 5 bases and J lost 6, with 11 bases in between. CDR1 is DFQATT, CDR2 SNEGSKA, per germline (reference sequence). CDR3 region: CSAASSTEQYF. In DNA, the CDR3 is TGCAGTGCTGCGTCTAGTACCGAGCAGTACTTC.

The V gene is TRBV14, the J gene TRBJ2-1; a weak D match, TRBD2 (5 bases). Germline CDR1 SGHDN, CDR2 FVKESK. V shed 0 bases and J shed 10 bases, with 7 bases lying between them. This CDR3 spans 12 amino acids. The CDR3: CASSQDSSEQFF. CDR3 DNA sequence: TGTGCCAGCAGCCAAGATTCTAGCGAGCAGTTCTTC.

This clone is a singleton in its sample. This rearrangement joins TRBV5-1 to TRBJ2-2, with D perhaps TRBD1 (5 bases). CDR1 and CDR2 from the germline V gene are SGHRS and YFSETQ. The V end was cut by 4 bases, the J end by 4 bases, with 11 bases between. The length of the CDR3 is 14 residues. CDR3 sequence: CASSPVRVTGELFF. The CDR3 region has the DNA TGCGCCAGCAGCCCTGTCAGGGTCACCGGGGAGCTGTTTTTT.

The rearrangement uses TRBV5-1 and TRBJ1-6; tentative D call: TRBD1 (5 bases). The germline V gene encodes CDR1 SGHRS and CDR2 YFSETQ. V was pared by 4 bases and J by 7 bases, with 18 bases between. CDR3 size: 16 residues. This CDR3 is CASSPLAGRSNSPLHF. The DNA of the CDR3 is TGCGCCAGCAGCCCCCTAGCGGGACGGTCGAATTCACCCCTCCACTTT.